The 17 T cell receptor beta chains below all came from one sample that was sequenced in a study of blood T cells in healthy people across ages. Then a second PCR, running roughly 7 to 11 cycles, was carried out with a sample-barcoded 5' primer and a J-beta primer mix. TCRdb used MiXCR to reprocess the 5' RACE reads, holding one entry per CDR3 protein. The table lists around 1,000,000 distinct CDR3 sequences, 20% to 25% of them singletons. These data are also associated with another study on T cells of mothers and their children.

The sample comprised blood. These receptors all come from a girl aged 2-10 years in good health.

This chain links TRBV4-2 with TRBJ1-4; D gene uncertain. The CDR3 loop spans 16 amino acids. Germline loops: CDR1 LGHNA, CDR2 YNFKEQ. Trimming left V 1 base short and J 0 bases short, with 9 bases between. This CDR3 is CASSQVYSATNEKLFF. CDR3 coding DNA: TGTGCCAGCAGCCAAGTCTACAGTGCAACTAATGAAAAACTGTTTTTT.

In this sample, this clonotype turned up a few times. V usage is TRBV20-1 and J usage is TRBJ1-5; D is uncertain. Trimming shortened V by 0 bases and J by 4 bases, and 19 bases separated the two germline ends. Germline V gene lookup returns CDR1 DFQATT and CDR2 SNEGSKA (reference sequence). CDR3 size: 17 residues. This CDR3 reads CSARDSSSLEKNQPQHF. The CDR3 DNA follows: TGCAGTGCTAGAGATTCTTCCAGCCTGGAAAAGAATCAGCCCCAGCATTTT.

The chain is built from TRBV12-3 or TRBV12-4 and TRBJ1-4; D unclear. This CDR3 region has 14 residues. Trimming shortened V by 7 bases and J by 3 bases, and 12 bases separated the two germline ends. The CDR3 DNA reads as TGTGCCAGCACCCATGGGGAGGCTAATGAAAAACTGTTTTTT. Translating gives CASTHGEANEKLFF.

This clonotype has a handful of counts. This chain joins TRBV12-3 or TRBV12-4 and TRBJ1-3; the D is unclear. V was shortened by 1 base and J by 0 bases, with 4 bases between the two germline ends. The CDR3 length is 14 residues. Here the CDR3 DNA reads TGTGCCAGCAGTTTAGACTTCTCTGGAAACACCATATATTTT. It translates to CASSLDFSGNTIYF.

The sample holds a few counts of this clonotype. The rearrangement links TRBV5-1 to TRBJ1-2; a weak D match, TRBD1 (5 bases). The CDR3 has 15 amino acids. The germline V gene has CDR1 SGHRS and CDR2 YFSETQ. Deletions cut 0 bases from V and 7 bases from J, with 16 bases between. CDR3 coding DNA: TGCGCCAGCAGCTTGGCTCATCAAGGCCAGGGTGGCTACACCTTC. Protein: CASSLAHQGQGGYTF. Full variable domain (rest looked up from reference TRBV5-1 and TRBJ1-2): KAGVTQTPRYLIKTRGQQVTLSCSPISGHRSVSWYQQTPGQGLQFLFEYFSETQRNKGNFPGRFSGRQFSNSRSEMNVSTLELGDSALYLCASSLAHQGQGGYTFGSGTRLTVV.

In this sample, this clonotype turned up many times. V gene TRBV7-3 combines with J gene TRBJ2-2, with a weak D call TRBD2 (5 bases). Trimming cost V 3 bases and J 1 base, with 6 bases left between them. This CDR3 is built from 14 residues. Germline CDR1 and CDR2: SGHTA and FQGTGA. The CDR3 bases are TGTGCCAGCAGCTTGGAGGTGAACACCGGGGAGCTGTTTTTT. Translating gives CASSLEVNTGELFF.

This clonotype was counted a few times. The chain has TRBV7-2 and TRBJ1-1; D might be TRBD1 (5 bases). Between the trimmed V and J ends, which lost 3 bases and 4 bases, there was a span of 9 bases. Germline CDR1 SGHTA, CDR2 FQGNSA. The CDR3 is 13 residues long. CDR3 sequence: CASSFEGFTEAFF. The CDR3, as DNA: TGTGCCAGCAGCTTTGAGGGGTTCACTGAAGCTTTCTTT.

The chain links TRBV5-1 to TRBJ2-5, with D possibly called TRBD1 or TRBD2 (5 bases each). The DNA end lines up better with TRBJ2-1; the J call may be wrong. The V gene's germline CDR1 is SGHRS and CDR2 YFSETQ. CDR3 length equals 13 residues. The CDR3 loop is CASNLYGADEQFF. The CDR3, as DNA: TGCGCCAGCAATCTATACGGGGCCGATGAGCAGTTCTTC.

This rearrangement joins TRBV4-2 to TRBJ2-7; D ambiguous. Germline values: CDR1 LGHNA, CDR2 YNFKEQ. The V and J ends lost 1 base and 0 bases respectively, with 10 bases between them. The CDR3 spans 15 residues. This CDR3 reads CASSQGQSLSYEQYF. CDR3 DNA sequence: TGTGCCAGCAGCCAAGGTCAGTCCCTCTCCTACGAGCAGTACTTC.

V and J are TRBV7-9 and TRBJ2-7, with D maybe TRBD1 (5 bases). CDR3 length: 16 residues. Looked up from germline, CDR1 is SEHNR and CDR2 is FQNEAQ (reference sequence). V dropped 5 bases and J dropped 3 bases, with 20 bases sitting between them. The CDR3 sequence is CASSPLDTWFLYEQYF. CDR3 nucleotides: TGTGCCAGCAGCCCGCTGGACACTTGGTTTCTCTACGAGCAGTACTTC.

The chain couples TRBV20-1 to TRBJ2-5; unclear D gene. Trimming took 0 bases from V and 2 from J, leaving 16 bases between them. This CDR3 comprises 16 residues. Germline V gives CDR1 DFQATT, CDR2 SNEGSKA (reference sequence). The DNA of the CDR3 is TGCAGTGCTAGAGATTACGGCAGATCAGTACAAGAGACCCAGTACTTC. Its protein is CSARDYGRSVQETQYF.

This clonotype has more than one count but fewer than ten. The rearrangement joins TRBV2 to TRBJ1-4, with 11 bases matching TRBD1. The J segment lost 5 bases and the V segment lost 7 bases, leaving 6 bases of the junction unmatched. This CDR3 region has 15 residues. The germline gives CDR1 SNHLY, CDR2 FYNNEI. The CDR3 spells CASTWTGGKNEKLFF. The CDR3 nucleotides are TGTGCCAGCACTTGGACAGGGGGCAAAAATGAAAAACTGTTTTTT.

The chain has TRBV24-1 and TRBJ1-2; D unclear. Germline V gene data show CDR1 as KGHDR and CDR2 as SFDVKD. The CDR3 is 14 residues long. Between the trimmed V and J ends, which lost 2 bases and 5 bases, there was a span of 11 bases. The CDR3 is CATSDYGSSYGYTF. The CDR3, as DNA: TGTGCCACCAGTGATTATGGGTCTTCTTATGGCTACACCTTC.

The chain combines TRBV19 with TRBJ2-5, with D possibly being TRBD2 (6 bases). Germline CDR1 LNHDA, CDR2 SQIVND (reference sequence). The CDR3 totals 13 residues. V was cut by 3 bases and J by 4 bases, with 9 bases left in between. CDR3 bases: TGTGCCAGTAGTATTGGGGGAGGAGAGACCCAGTACTTC. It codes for CASSIGGGETQYF.

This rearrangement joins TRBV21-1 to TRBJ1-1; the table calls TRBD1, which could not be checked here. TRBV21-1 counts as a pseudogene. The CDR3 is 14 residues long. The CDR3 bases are TGTGCCAGCCCCTATTCCGGGGGAAACACTGAAGCTTTCTTT. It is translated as CASPYSGGNTEAFF.

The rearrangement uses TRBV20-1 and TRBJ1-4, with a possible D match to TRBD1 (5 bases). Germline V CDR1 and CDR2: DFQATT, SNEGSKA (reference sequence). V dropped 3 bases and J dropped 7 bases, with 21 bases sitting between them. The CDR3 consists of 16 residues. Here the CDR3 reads CSASPGGFDRGEKLFF. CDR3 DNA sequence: TGCAGTGCTAGTCCGGGGGGTTTCGACCGCGGTGAAAAACTGTTTTTT.

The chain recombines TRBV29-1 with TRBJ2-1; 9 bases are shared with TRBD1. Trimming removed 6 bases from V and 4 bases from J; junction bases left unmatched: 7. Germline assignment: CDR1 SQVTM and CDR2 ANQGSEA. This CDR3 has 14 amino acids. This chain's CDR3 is CSVVQGAGYNEQFF. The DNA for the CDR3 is TGCAGCGTGGTACAGGGGGCTGGGTACAATGAGCAGTTCTTC.